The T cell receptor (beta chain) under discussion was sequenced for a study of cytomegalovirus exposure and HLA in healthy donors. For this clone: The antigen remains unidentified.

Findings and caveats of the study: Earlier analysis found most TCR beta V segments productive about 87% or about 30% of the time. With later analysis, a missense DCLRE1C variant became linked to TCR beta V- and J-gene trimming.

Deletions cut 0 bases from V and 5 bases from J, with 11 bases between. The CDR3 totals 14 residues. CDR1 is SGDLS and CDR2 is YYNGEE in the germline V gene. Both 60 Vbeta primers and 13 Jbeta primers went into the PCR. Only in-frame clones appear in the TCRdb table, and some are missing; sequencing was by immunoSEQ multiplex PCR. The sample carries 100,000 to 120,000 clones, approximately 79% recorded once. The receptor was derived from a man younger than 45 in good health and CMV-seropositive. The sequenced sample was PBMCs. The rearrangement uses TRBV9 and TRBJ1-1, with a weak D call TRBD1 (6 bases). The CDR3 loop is CASSVAGALTEAFF. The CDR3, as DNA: TGTGCCAGCAGCGTAGCAGGGGCGTTGACTGAAGCTTTCTTT.